This T cell receptor beta chain was observed in a study of cytomegalovirus exposure and HLA in healthy donors. Study-wide findings and caveats: Most sequenced TCRs were rare (though some public TCRs occurred in many donors). The study designated some 180 TCR beta chains cytomegalovirus-associated.

J lost 1 base, V lost 3 bases, and 3 bases had no gene match. The CDR3 has 15 amino acids. The germline V gene has CDR1 KGHSH and CDR2 LQKENI. As for this clone: Its antigen is currently unknown.

The repertoire was sequenced with immunoSEQ multiplex PCR; TCRdb's copy has only in-frame clones and lacks some. The sample includes around 250,000 clones, 90% of them seen just once. The sequence came from a woman aged 30 to 39 in good health and CMV-seronegative. This chain links TRBV18 with TRBJ2-5, with TRBD1 matching over 9 bases. Sequenced: PBMCs. The CDR3 region is CASSPMGQGQETQYF. CDR3 nucleotide sequence: TGTGCCAGCTCACCTATGGGACAGGGCCAAGAGACCCAGTACTTC.